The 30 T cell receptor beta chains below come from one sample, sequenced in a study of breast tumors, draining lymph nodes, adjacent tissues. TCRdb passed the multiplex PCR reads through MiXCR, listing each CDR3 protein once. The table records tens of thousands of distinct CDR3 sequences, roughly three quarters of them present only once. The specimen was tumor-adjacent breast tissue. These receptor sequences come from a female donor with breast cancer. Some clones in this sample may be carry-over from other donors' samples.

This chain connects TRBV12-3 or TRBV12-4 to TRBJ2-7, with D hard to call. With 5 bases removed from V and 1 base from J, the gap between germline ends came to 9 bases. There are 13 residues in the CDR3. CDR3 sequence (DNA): TGTGCCAGCAGTGTTTGGGAATCCTACGAGCAGTACTTC. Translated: CASSVWESYEQYF.

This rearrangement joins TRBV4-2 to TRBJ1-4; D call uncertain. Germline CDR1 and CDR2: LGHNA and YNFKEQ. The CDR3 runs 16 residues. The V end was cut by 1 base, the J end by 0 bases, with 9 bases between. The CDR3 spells CASSQGVGATNEKLFF. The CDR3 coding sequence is TGTGCCAGCAGCCAAGGTGTCGGAGCAACTAATGAAAAACTGTTTTTT.

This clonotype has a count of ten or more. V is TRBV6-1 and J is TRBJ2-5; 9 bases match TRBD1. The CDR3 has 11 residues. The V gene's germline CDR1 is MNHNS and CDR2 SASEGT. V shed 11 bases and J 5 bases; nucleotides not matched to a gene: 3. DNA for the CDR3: TGTGCCGGACAGGGGTGGGAGACCCAGTACTTC. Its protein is CAGQGWETQYF.

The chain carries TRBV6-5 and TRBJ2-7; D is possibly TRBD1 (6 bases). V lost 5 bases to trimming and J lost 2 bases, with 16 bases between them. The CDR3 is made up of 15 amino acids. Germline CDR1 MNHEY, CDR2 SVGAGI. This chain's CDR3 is CASSLTGSGAYEQYF. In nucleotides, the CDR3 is TGTGCCAGCAGTCTTACAGGGTCTGGGGCCTACGAGCAGTACTTC.

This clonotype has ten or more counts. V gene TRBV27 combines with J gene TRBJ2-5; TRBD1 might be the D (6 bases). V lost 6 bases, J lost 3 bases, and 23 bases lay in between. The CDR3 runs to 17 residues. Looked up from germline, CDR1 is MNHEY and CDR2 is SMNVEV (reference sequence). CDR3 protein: CASSLQHRDTEEETQYF. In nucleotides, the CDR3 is TGTGCCAGCAGCCTACAACACCGGGACACAGAAGAAGAGACCCAGTACTTC.

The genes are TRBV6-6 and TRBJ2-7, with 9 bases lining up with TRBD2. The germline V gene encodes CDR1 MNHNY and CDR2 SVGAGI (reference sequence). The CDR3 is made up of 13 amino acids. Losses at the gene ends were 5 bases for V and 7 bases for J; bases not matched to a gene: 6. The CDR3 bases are TGTGCCAGCAGTCTAGCGGGACCCTCGGAGCAGTACTTC. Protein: CASSLAGPSEQYF.

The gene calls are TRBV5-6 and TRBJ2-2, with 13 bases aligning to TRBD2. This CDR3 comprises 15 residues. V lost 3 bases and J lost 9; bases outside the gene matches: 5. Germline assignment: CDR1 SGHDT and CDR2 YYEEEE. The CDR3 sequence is CASSSLAGGPRELFF. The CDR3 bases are TGTGCCAGCAGCTCACTAGCGGGAGGGCCACGGGAGCTGTTTTTT.

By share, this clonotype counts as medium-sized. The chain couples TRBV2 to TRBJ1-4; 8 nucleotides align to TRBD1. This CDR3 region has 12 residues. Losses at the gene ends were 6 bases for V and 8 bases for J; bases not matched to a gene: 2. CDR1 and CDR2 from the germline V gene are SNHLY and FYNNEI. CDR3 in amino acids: CASRRTGEKLFF. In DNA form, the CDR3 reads TGTGCCAGCAGAAGGACAGGGGAAAAACTGTTTTTT.

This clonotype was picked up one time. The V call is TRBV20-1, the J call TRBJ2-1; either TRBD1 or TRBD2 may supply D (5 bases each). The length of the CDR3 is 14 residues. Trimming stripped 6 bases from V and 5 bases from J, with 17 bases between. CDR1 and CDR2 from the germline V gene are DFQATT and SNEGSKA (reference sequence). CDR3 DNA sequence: TGCAGTGCCCCGGGACGGCCGTCCAACAATGAGCAGTTCTTC. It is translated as CSAPGRPSNNEQFF.

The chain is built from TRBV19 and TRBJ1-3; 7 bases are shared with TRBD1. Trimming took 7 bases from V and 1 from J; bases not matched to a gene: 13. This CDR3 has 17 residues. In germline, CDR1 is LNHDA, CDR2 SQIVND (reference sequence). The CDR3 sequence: CASTPFVSTGSGNTIYF. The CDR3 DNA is TGTGCCAGTACCCCTTTTGTCTCGACAGGGTCTGGAAACACCATATATTTT.

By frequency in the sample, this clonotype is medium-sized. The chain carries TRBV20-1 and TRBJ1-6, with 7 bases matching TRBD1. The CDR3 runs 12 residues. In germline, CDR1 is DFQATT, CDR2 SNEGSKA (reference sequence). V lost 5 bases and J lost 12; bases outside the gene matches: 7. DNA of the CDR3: TGCAGTGCTGCCCCCCACAGGGGACCCCTCCACTTT. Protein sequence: CSAAPHRGPLHF.

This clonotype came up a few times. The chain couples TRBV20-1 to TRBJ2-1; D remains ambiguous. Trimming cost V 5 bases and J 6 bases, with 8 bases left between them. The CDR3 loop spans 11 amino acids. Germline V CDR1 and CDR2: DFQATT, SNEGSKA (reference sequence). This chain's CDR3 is CSALGFNEQFF. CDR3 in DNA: TGCAGTGCTTTAGGGTTCAATGAGCAGTTCTTC.

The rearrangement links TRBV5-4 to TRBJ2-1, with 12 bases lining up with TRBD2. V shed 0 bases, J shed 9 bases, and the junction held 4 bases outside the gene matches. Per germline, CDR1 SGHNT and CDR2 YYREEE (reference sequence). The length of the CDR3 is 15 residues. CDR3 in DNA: TGTGCCAGCAGCTTGGGAGGACTAGCGGGAAGTGAGCAGTTCTTC. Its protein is CASSLGGLAGSEQFF.

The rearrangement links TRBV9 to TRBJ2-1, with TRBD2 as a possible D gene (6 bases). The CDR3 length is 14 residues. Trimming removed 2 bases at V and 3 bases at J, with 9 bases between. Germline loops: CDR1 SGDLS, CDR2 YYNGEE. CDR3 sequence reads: CASSVSSGYNEQFF. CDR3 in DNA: TGTGCCAGCAGCGTTAGTAGCGGCTACAATGAGCAGTTCTTC.

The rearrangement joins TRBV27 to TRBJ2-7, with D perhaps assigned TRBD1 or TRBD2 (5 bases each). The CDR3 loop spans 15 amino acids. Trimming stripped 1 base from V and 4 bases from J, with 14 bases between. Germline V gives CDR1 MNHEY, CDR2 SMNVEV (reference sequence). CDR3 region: CASSLYWGTGYEQYF. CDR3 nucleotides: TGTGCCAGCAGTTTATATTGGGGGACGGGTTACGAGCAGTACTTC.

This CDR3 reads CASSLNRLEEKLFF. As DNA, the CDR3 is TGTGCCAGCAGCTTAAACCGACTGGAGGAAAAACTGTTTTTT. The chain has TRBV7-8 and TRBJ1-4, with D hard to call. Trimming shortened V by 2 bases and J by 8 bases, and 12 bases separated the two germline ends. Germline V gene lookup returns CDR1 SGHVS and CDR2 FQNEAQ. This CDR3 contains 14 residues. Using reference TRBV7-8 and TRBJ1-4 for the parts outside the CDR3, the full variable domain is GAGVSQSPRYKVAKRGQDVALRCDPISGHVSLFWYQQALGQGPEFLTYFQNEAQLDKSGLPSDRFFAERPEGSVSTLKIQRTQQEDSAVYLCASSLNRLEEKLFFGSGTQLSVL.

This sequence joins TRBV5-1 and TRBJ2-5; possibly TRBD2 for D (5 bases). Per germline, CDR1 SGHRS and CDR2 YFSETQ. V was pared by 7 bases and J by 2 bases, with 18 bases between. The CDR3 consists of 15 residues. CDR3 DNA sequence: TGCGCCAGCCACCGGGGTGGGTCGGGTCAAGAGACCCAGTACTTC. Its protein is CASHRGGSGQETQYF.

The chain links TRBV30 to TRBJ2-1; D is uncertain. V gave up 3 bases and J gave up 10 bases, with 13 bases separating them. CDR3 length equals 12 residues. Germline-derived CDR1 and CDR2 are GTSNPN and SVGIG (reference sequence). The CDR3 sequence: CAWRKGVGEQFF. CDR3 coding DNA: TGTGCCTGGAGAAAAGGAGTGGGGGAGCAGTTCTTC.

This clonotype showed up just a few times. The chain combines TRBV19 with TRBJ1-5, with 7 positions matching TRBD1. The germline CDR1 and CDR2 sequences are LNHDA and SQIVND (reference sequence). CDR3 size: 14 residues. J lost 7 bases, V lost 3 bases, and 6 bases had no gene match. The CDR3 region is CASSMGAGGQPQHF. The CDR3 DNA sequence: TGTGCCAGTAGTATGGGGGCAGGGGGACAGCCCCAGCATTTT.

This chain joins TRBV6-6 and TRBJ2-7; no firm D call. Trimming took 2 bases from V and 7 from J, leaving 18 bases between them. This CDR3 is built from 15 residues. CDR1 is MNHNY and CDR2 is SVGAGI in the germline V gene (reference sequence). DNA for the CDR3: TGTGCCAGCAGTTACGTAGGTTCCGCGATGGAGGAGCAGTACTTC. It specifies CASSYVGSAMEEQYF.

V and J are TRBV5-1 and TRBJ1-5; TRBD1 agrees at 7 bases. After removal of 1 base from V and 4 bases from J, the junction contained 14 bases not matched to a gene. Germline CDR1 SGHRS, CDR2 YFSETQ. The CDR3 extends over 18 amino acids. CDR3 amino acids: CASSLRTRAGQTNQPQHF. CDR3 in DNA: TGCGCCAGCAGCTTGCGGACTAGGGCGGGACAGACGAATCAGCCCCAGCATTTT.

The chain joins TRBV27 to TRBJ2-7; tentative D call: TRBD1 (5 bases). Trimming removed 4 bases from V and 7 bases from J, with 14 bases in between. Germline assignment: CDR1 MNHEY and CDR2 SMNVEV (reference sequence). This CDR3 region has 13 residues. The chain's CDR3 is CASSSSGIREQYF. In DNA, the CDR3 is TGTGCCAGCAGTTCCTCAGGGATAAGGGAGCAGTACTTC.

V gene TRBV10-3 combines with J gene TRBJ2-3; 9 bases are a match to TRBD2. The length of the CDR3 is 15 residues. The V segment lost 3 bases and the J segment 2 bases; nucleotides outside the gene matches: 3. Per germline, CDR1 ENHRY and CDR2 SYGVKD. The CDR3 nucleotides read TGTGCCATCAGTGATAGCGGGGGTCCCACAGATACGCAGTATTTT. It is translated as CAISDSGGPTDTQYF.

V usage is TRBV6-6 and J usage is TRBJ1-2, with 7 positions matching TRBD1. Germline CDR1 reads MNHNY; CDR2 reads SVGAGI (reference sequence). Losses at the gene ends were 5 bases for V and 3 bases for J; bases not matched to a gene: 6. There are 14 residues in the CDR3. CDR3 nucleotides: TGTGCCAGCAGTGGGACGGACAGGCACTATGGCTACACCTTC. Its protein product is CASSGTDRHYGYTF.

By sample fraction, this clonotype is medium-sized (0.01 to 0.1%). The CDR3, as DNA: TGTGCCAGCAGTTTATCCGGGGGTTACGACGAGCAGTACTTC. It specifies CASSLSGGYDEQYF. This chain connects TRBV12-3 or TRBV12-4 to TRBJ2-7; D possibly corresponds to TRBD2 (6 bases). The CDR3 totals 14 residues. V lost 2 bases and J lost 5, with 13 bases in between.

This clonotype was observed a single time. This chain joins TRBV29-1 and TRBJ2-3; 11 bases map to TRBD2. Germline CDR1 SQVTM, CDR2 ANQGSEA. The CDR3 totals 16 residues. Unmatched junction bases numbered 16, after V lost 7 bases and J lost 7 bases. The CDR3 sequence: CSAPVVLAGGIYTQYF. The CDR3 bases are TGCAGCGCCCCAGTCGTTCTAGCGGGAGGTATATATACGCAGTATTTT.

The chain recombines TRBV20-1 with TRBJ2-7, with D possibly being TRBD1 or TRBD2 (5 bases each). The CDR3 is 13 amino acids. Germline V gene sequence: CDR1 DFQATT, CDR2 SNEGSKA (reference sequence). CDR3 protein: CSVSVGTNGEQYF. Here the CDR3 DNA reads TGCAGCGTCAGCGTCGGGACGAACGGCGAGCAGTACTTC.

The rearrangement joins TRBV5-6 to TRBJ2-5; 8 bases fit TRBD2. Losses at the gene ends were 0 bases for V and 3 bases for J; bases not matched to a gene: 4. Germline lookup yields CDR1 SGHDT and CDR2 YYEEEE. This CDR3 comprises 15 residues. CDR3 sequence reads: CASSLVLAGKETQYF. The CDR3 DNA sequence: TGTGCCAGCAGCTTGGTCCTAGCGGGTAAAGAGACCCAGTACTTC.

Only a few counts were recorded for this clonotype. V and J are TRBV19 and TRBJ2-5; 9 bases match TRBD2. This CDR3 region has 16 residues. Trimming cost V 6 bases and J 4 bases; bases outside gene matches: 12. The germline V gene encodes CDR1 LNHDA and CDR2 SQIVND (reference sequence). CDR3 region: CASSPASGIPRETQYF. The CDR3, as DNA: TGTGCCAGTAGCCCGGCTAGCGGGATCCCTAGAGAGACCCAGTACTTC. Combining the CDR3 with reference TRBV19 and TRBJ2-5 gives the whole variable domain DGGITQSPKYLFRKEGQNVTLSCEQNLNHDAMYWYRQDPGQGLRLIYYSQIVNDFQKGDIAEGYSVSREKKESFPLTVTSAQKNPTAFYLCASSPASGIPRETQYFGPGTRLLVL.

CDR3 loop: CASSAQGNYGYTF. DNA for the CDR3: TGTGCCAGCAGCGCACAGGGGAACTATGGCTACACCTTC. The chain couples TRBV2 to TRBJ1-2, with 7 bases fitting TRBD1. The CDR3 extends over 13 amino acids. Per the germline V gene, CDR1 is SNHLY and CDR2 is FYNNEI. V shed 6 bases and J 2 bases; nucleotides not matched to a gene: 3.